This T cell receptor beta chain was found in a study of pediatric ulcerative colitis. Study findings and constraints: Acute severe colitis showed lower rectal diversity from clonal expansions.

V was shortened by 2 bases and J by 2 bases, with 12 bases between the two germline ends. Germline V gives CDR1 MNHEY, CDR2 SVGAGI. There are 15 residues in the CDR3. This clone was observed a few times. What it binds is not known. Samples were sequenced at Survey level, maximum 500,000 reads. Clones were read by immunoSEQ multiplex PCR, and TCRdb kept only the in-frame ones, dropping some. The data contain several thousand clones, approximately 92% of them singletons. Controls had colonoscopy for suspected IBD, with normal endoscopy and no IBD the following year. V usage is TRBV6-5 and J usage is TRBJ1-1; D may be TRBD1 (6 bases). This clonotype was obtained from a boy between 10 and 17 years old who was a control in a study of pediatric ulcerative colitis. Sequenced: blood. In DNA form, the CDR3 reads TGTGCCAGCAGTTACACGGACAGTCTAAACACTGAAGCTTTCTTT. Translation gives CASSYTDSLNTEAFF.